Following are 13 T cell receptor beta chains from one sample sequenced in a study of T cell clonality in common variable immunodeficiency. Method: immunoSEQ multiplex PCR; TCRdb's copy keeps in-frame clones and lacks some. The sample is made up of 45,000 to 70,000 clones, none counted only once. What was sequenced was peripheral blood mononuclear cells. These receptors were taken from a person between 18 and 75 years old in good health.

As concerns this clone: From the germline J gene comes the end of the CDR3, since the read stops 3 residues before it. V gene TRBV7-2 combines with J gene TRBJ2-7; 10 nucleotides agree with TRBD2. The CDR3 extends over 16 amino acids. V was clipped by 0 bases and J by 2 bases; unmatched bases: 4. The V gene's germline CDR1 is SGHTA and CDR2 FQGNSA. Incomplete CDR3 DNA: TGTGCCAGCAGCTTAGCGGCTAGCGGGAGCACCTACGAG. Translating gives CASSLAASGSTYE. The whole CDR3 sequence reads CASSLAASGSTYEQYF.

This clone was observed at least ten times. The CDR3 end is not reached by the read, which stops 3 residues before it; the germline J gene fills it in. The rearrangement uses TRBV20-1 and TRBJ2-1; 9 positions match TRBD2. Germline CDR1 and CDR2: DFQATT and SNEGSKA (reference sequence). This CDR3 contains 15 residues. V lost 6 bases to trimming and J lost 3 bases; unmatched junction nucleotides: 9. CDR3 DNA (partial): TGCAGTGCGACTAGCGGTCCGGGGGTCTACAATGAG. Encoded protein: CSATSGPGVYNE. The full CDR3 reads CSATSGPGVYNEQFF.

This clone was seen ten or more times. The read finishes 3 residues shy of the CDR3 end, and the germline J gene is used to complete it. The rearrangement joins TRBV7-3 to TRBJ1-1; maybe TRBD1 (5 bases). In germline, CDR1 is SGHTA, CDR2 FQGTGA. V was clipped by 5 bases and J by 5 bases, with 21 bases between them. The length of the CDR3 is 16 residues. The CDR3 DNA, read in part, is TGTGCCAGCAGCACCGACGCGGGGGTTAGCCGAACTGAA. Protein product: CASSTDAGVSRTE. In full, the CDR3 reads CASSTDAGVSRTEAFF.

This clone was recorded at least ten times. The read falls 3 residues short of the CDR3 end, and the missing part is taken from the germline J gene. This chain connects TRBV7-6 to TRBJ1-2; the D is unclear. Trimming took 1 base from V and 4 from J, leaving 7 bases between them. CDR1 is SGHVS, CDR2 FNYEAQ, per germline. This CDR3 has 13 residues. CDR3 bases read: TGTGCCAGCAGCTTAGGAGCCCGCTATGGC. It translates to CASSLGARYG. The full CDR3 protein is CASSLGARYGYTF.

In its sample, this clone was seen many times. The read finishes 3 residues shy of the CDR3 end, and the germline J gene is used to complete it. This rearrangement joins TRBV7-9 to TRBJ2-2, with 9 nucleotides matching TRBD1. This CDR3 spans 14 amino acids. V lost 5 bases and J lost 5; bases outside the gene matches: 3. The germline V gene has CDR1 SEHNR and CDR2 FQNEAQ (reference sequence). The CDR3 DNA, read in part, is TGTGCCAGCAGCCGGACAGGGGAAACCGGGGAG. It is translated as CASSRTGETGE. The CDR3, in full, reads CASSRTGETGELFF.

This clone was observed at least ten times. The read stops 3 residues short of the end of the CDR3; the missing end is completed from the germline J gene. The chain uses TRBV28 and TRBJ2-3; TRBD2 might be the D (6 bases). The CDR3 has 12 amino acids. The V gene's germline CDR1 is MDHEN and CDR2 SYDVKM. Incomplete CDR3 DNA: TGTGCGATGGGGACTGAGGGGGATACG. Encoded protein: CAMGTEGDT. The full CDR3 sequence reads CAMGTEGDTQYF.

This clone was seen ten or more times. The read terminates 3 residues before the CDR3 end, so the remaining end is supplied by the germline J gene. The chain carries TRBV4-2 and TRBJ2-7, with 7 bases matching TRBD1. CDR1 is LGHNA, CDR2 YNFKEQ, per germline. This CDR3 is built from 14 residues. V lost 4 bases, J lost 3 bases, and 6 bases stayed unmatched. The CDR3 reads CASSPGQRNYEQYF. The CDR3 DNA, read in part, is TGTGCCAGCAGCCCGGGACAGCGCAACTACGAG.

At least ten counts were recorded for this clone. The read terminates 3 residues ahead of where the CDR3 ends, so the germline J gene completes it. The chain is built from TRBV12-3 or TRBV12-4 and TRBJ2-5, with TRBD1 matching 7 bases. V lost 1 base, J lost 4 bases, and 3 bases stayed unmatched. The CDR3 is made up of 14 amino acids. The CDR3 loop is CASSLETGPETQYF. The CDR3 DNA, read in part, is TGTGCCAGCAGTTTAGAGACAGGGCCAGAGACC.

This clone was counted at least ten times. The read terminates 3 residues ahead of where the CDR3 ends, so the germline J gene completes it. The gene calls are TRBV7-2 and TRBJ2-5; 7 bases agree with TRBD2. J gave up 3 bases and V 1 base, and 2 bases lay outside the gene matches. The CDR3 length is 14 residues. CDR1 SGHTA and CDR2 FQGNSA come from the germline V gene. CDR3 protein: CASSLGLAEETQYF. CDR3 DNA (partial): TGTGCCAGCAGCTTAGGTCTAGCGGAAGAGACC.

This clone was seen ten or more times. The read halts 3 residues ahead of the CDR3 end, with the missing end drawn from the germline J gene. The chain has TRBV19 and TRBJ2-7; 12 positions agree with TRBD2. J lost 2 bases, V lost 5 bases, and 7 bases had no gene match. CDR3 length: 16 amino acids. Germline-derived CDR1 and CDR2 are LNHDA and SQIVND (reference sequence). This chain's CDR3 is CASSAQTSGGTYEQYF. CDR3 DNA, as far as it was read: TGTGCCAGTAGTGCTCAGACTAGCGGGGGAACCTACGAG.

There are many counts of this clone. The DNA ends 3 residues before the CDR3 does, and the rest of the CDR3 is filled in from the germline J gene. The V call is TRBV20-1, the J call TRBJ2-7; TRBD1 agrees at 8 bases. Germline V gene sequence: CDR1 DFQATT, CDR2 SNEGSKA (reference sequence). With 7 bases clipped from V and 4 bases from J, the junction kept 6 bases outside the gene matches. This CDR3 is built from 12 residues. Here the CDR3 reads CSVGQGRYEQYF. The CDR3 DNA, read in part, is TGCAGTGTAGGACAGGGCCGGTACGAG.

Many counts were recorded for this clone. The read halts 3 residues ahead of the CDR3 end, with the missing end drawn from the germline J gene. J is TRBJ2-5 and V is TRBV7-9; 11 bases align to TRBD2. Trimming at V came to 5 bases and at J to 1 base, leaving 3 bases not matched to a gene. The germline V gene has CDR1 SEHNR and CDR2 FQNEAQ (reference sequence). CDR3 size: 15 residues. This chain's CDR3 is CASSKLAGAQETQYF. The covered CDR3 bases are TGTGCCAGCAGCAAACTAGCGGGAGCCCAAGAGACC.

This clone was seen ten or more times. The CDR3 end falls 3 residues outside the read, so it is completed with the germline J gene. V and J are TRBV12-3 or TRBV12-4 and TRBJ2-7; 8 bases line up with TRBD2. V lost 3 bases to trimming and J lost 2 bases; unmatched junction nucleotides: 9. The CDR3 covers 16 residues. The DNA read from the CDR3 is TGTGCCAGCAGTTTTGGTACTAGCGGTTATACCTACGAG. It specifies CASSFGTSGYTYE. The entire CDR3 protein is CASSFGTSGYTYEQYF.